This T cell receptor gamma chain was sequenced in a study of γδ T cells in repeated Plasmodium falciparum infection. Study at large: Donors had four controlled P. falciparum NF54 infections over about 640 days. Study-level results: Vdelta2-negative gammadelta repertoires appeared less diverse and less shared in Malian than Australian children. Repeated controlled infections reportedly drove waves of new clonotype selection in Vdelta2-negative, mostly Vdelta1+, gammadelta repertoires.

Germline CDR1 is GITISATS and CDR2 is ISYDGTV (reference sequence). The CDR3 contains 16 residues. Germline trimming cut 4 bases from V and 4 bases from J; bases unmatched to any gene: 4. This clone was seen at least ten times. Its antigen is not known. Flow sorting of PBMC yielded separate Vgamma9/Vdelta2+ and Vdelta2-negative gammadelta T cell populations for bulk repertoire analysis. Each sorted gammadelta sample had TRG and TRD chains sequenced. TCRdb re-processed the multiplex PCR reads using CATT. In the table there are approximately 25,000 gamma-chain clones, around 3% of which are singletons. The clonotype was recovered from a pool of human donors (malaria-infected and uninfected, not separated). Sequencing used gamma-delta T cells from blood. V usage is TRGV9 and J usage is TRGJP. The CDR3 nucleotides are TGTGCCTTGTGGGACCTACAAGAGTTGGGCAAAAAAATCAAGGTATTT. Its protein product is CALWDLQELGKKIKVF.